The 27 T cell receptor beta chains reported below all come from one sample, sequenced in a study of shared clonotypes between healthy human individuals (TCRdb year 2020). CD8 naive samples were obtained by positive selection for CCR7 among CD45RO-negative cells, yielding a CD45RA+CCR7+ population from which TemRA cells were excluded. The library was made by the immunoSEQ multiplex PCR assay. The immuneACCESS repertoire file appears here via TCRdb, limited to in-frame rearrangements. These files lack a portion of the clones; in checked studies, under half of the deficit traces to unresolved V genes, and the cause of the others is not known. The sample contains more than 2 million clones, roughly 94% of them found a single time. The ten top clones hold 0.9% to 1.3% of the sample. The sample taken for sequencing was naive CD8+ T cells sorted from blood. The cell subset or site label of this sample denotes: CD45RA+CCR7+. The receptor source for this set is a man between 18 and 35 years old in good health.

The chain combines TRBV10-1 with TRBJ2-5; D ambiguous. V dropped 0 bases and J dropped 5 bases, with 10 bases sitting between them. The germline CDR1 and CDR2 sequences are WNHNN and SYGVQD (reference sequence). This CDR3 region has 14 residues. This CDR3 is CASSESIPAETQYF. The CDR3 region has the DNA TGCGCCAGCAGTGAGTCGATCCCGGCGGAGACCCAGTACTTC.

With respect to this clone: Other DNA variants within this sample encode the same CDR3. This chain uses TRBV19 with TRBJ2-2; D call uncertain. The CDR3 is 12 amino acids. The germline V gene has CDR1 LNHDA and CDR2 SQIVND (reference sequence). Trimming removed 3 bases at V and 6 bases at J, with 5 bases between. For the CDR3, the DNA is TGTGCCAGTAGTATTGGGCCCGGGGAGCTGTTTTTT. As protein: CASSIGPGELFF.

The gene calls are TRBV7-9 and TRBJ1-1, with D hard to call. Germline-derived CDR1 and CDR2 are SEHNR and FQNEAQ (reference sequence). CDR3 length equals 15 residues. V was shortened by 0 bases and J by 1 base, with 9 bases between the two germline ends. CDR3 amino acids: CASSLAQSPNTEAFF. DNA of the CDR3: TGTGCCAGCAGCTTAGCACAGAGTCCGAACACTGAAGCTTTCTTT.

V and J are TRBV5-6 and TRBJ2-7; D not resolved. V was pared by 0 bases and J by 2 bases, with 12 bases between. The CDR3 consists of 15 residues. CDR1 is SGHDT and CDR2 is YYEEEE in the germline V gene. CDR3 in amino acids: CASSLGPTATYEQYF. As DNA, the CDR3 is TGTGCCAGCAGCTTGGGCCCGACGGCTACCTACGAGCAGTACTTC.

V usage is TRBV19 and J usage is TRBJ2-7; D perhaps matches TRBD1 (5 bases). V was trimmed by 7 bases and J by 6 bases, leaving 13 bases between them. In germline, CDR1 is LNHDA, CDR2 SQIVND (reference sequence). The CDR3 length is 12 residues. DNA for the CDR3: TGTGCCAGTATGGGGCCCCTCGGCGAGCAGTACTTC. Translation: CASMGPLGEQYF.

This chain uses TRBV5-1 with TRBJ2-5; 7 positions match TRBD1. V lost 2 bases, J lost 2 bases, and 3 bases stayed unmatched. In germline, CDR1 is SGHRS, CDR2 YFSETQ. This CDR3 has 14 amino acids. For the CDR3, the DNA is TGCGCCAGCAGCTTACAGGGGCAGCAAGAGACCCAGTACTTC. Protein: CASSLQGQQETQYF.

The J gene is TRBJ2-7, the V gene TRBV10-3; D unresolved. Germline assignment: CDR1 ENHRY and CDR2 SYGVKD. The CDR3 contains 14 residues. V lost 3 bases, J lost 0 bases, and 9 bases lay in between. CDR3: CAISDGESSYEQYF. The CDR3 nucleotides read TGTGCCATCAGTGATGGGGAAAGCTCCTACGAGCAGTACTTC.

The chain joins TRBV5-1 to TRBJ1-1, with no clear D. Germline lookup yields CDR1 SGHRS and CDR2 YFSETQ. With 4 bases removed from V and 0 bases from J, the gap between germline ends came to 13 bases. This CDR3 is built from 15 residues. The chain's CDR3 is CASSPDSRMNTEAFF. In nucleotides, the CDR3 is TGCGCCAGCAGCCCGGACTCGAGAATGAACACTGAAGCTTTCTTT.

The chain recombines TRBV2 with TRBJ2-7; 8 bases map to TRBD2. The CDR3 totals 15 residues. The ends lost 2 bases at V and 5 bases at J; junction bases unmatched: 8. Germline V gene sequence: CDR1 SNHLY, CDR2 FYNNEI. CDR3 DNA: TGTGCCAGCAGTGAACCCTCGGGGGGGCCCCACGAGCAGTACTTC. Translated, it gives CASSEPSGGPHEQYF.

This rearrangement joins TRBV6-1 to TRBJ2-7, with 7 positions matching TRBD1. The CDR3 is made up of 13 amino acids. Germline CDR1 MNHNS, CDR2 SASEGT. V gave up 7 bases and J gave up 0 bases; unmatched junction bases: 3. The CDR3 DNA reads as TGTGCCAGCACATGGACAGGCTCCTACGAGCAGTACTTC. This encodes CASTWTGSYEQYF.

The V call is TRBV30, the J call TRBJ2-5; 8 nucleotides agree with TRBD2. The trim removed 1 base at V and 1 base at J, leaving 8 bases unmatched. The length of the CDR3 is 16 residues. The germline gives CDR1 GTSNPN, CDR2 SVGIG (reference sequence). This CDR3 is CAWSAILAGPQETQYF. In DNA, the CDR3 is TGTGCCTGGAGTGCTATCCTAGCGGGCCCCCAAGAGACCCAGTACTTC.

The chain couples TRBV5-5 to TRBJ2-1; the D gene is possibly TRBD2 (5 bases). Germline CDR1 and CDR2: SGHKS and YYEKEE (reference sequence). Trimming left V 4 bases short and J 0 bases short, with 14 bases between. The CDR3 extends over 16 amino acids. The CDR3 reads CASSLGLRSSYNEQFF. The CDR3 DNA sequence: TGTGCCAGCAGCCTTGGACTCCGGAGCTCCTACAATGAGCAGTTCTTC.

The rearrangement links TRBV4-1 to TRBJ2-1; 9 bases align to TRBD2. CDR3 length: 17 amino acids. From germline, CDR1 is MGHRA and CDR2 YSYEKL. J gave up 7 bases and V 0 bases, and 10 bases lay outside the gene matches. The CDR3 nucleotides read TGCGCCAGCAGCCAAGATGTGGTACTAGCGGGTATTAATGAGCAGTTCTTC. Translation gives CASSQDVVLAGINEQFF.

This chain links TRBV29-1 with TRBJ1-3; D is uncertain. The ends were cut back, 4 bases at V and 0 bases at J, with 7 bases in the middle. This CDR3 has 13 amino acids. In germline, CDR1 is SQVTM, CDR2 ANQGSEA. This CDR3 is CSVVGPSGNTIYF. The DNA of the CDR3 is TGCAGCGTTGTCGGTCCCTCTGGAAACACCATATATTTT.

CDR3 protein: CASSPGVAGDEQFF. The CDR3 nucleotides read TGTGCCAGCAGCCCCGGGGTAGCGGGAGATGAGCAGTTCTTC. V and J are TRBV6-6 and TRBJ2-1; 9 positions agree with TRBD2. V shed 6 bases, J shed 8 bases, and the junction held 8 bases outside the gene matches. CDR3 length: 14 residues. Germline loops: CDR1 MNHNY, CDR2 SVGAGI (reference sequence).

The CDR3 loop reads CASTGLAGGLDEQFF. As DNA, the CDR3 is TGTGCCAGCACCGGACTAGCGGGGGGGCTGGATGAGCAGTTCTTC. The chain uses TRBV2 and TRBJ2-1, with TRBD2 identical over 15 bases. V shed 7 bases and J 8 bases; nucleotides not matched to a gene: 6. The CDR3 covers 15 residues. Per the germline V gene, CDR1 is SNHLY and CDR2 is FYNNEI. Together with reference TRBV2 and TRBJ2-1, the CDR3 gives the full variable domain: EPEVTQTPSHQVTQMGQEVILRCVPISNHLYFYWYRQILGQKVEFLVSFYNNEISEKSEIFDDQFSVERPDGSNFTLKIRSTKLEDSAMYFCASTGLAGGLDEQFFGPGTRLTVL.

This rearrangement joins TRBV7-9 to TRBJ1-2, with D possibly being TRBD1 (6 bases). The CDR3 covers 13 residues. Germline V gene data show CDR1 as SEHNR and CDR2 as FQNEAQ (reference sequence). The V and J ends lost 4 bases and 6 bases respectively, with 12 bases between them. This CDR3 reads CASSSAGENGYTF. The DNA for the CDR3 is TGTGCCAGCAGCTCAGCAGGGGAAAATGGCTACACCTTC.

This chain links TRBV6-1 with TRBJ1-1; D remains ambiguous. Germline V gives CDR1 MNHNS, CDR2 SASEGT. There are 13 residues in the CDR3. V dropped 6 bases and J dropped 1 base, with 9 bases sitting between them. The CDR3 region is CASSKTWNTEAFF. For the CDR3, the DNA is TGTGCCAGCAGCAAAACGTGGAACACTGAAGCTTTCTTT.

This sequence joins TRBV19 and TRBJ2-1; unclear D gene. Germline lookup yields CDR1 LNHDA and CDR2 SQIVND (reference sequence). With 5 bases removed from V and 9 bases from J, the gap between germline ends came to 20 bases. The CDR3 runs 15 residues. This CDR3 is CASSYPWSLSREQFF. DNA for the CDR3: TGTGCCAGTAGTTACCCCTGGTCCCTTAGCCGTGAGCAGTTCTTC.

This clone was seen only once. The rearrangement links TRBV9 to TRBJ1-3, with unresolved D. CDR3 length equals 16 residues. V was clipped by 3 bases and J by 0 bases, with 13 bases between them. Germline CDR1 reads SGDLS; CDR2 reads YYNGEE. This chain's CDR3 is CASSATGPISGNTIYF. The CDR3 DNA follows: TGTGCCAGCAGCGCAACCGGGCCGATCTCTGGAAACACCATATATTTT. The entire variable domain, with the rest obtained from reference TRBV9 and TRBJ1-3, is as follows: DSGVTQTPKHLITATGQRVTLRCSPRSGDLSVYWYQQSLDQGLQFLIQYYNGEERAKGNILERFSAQQFPDLHSELNLSSLELGDSALYFCASSATGPISGNTIYFGEGSWLTVV.

The genes are TRBV5-4 and TRBJ1-5, with D tentatively TRBD1 (5 bases). V lost 0 bases and J lost 8, with 15 bases in between. Per the germline V gene, CDR1 is SGHNT and CDR2 is YYREEE (reference sequence). This CDR3 is 15 amino acids long. The CDR3 DNA reads TGTGCCAGCAGCTTGGCTGGAGGGGAGGTTGAGCCCCAGCATTTT. Translation: CASSLAGGEVEPQHF.

Details on this clone: Other nucleotide sequences in the sample specify the same CDR3. The V and J genes are TRBV19 and TRBJ2-7; 8 nucleotides match TRBD1. Germline values: CDR1 LNHDA, CDR2 SQIVND (reference sequence). Unmatched junction bases numbered 4, after V lost 5 bases and J lost 4 bases. The CDR3 contains 13 residues. The CDR3 region is CASSFTGGYEQYF. For the CDR3, the DNA is TGTGCCAGTAGTTTCACAGGGGGTTACGAGCAGTACTTC.

The genes are TRBV13 and TRBJ2-7, with D maybe TRBD1 (6 bases). V shed 6 bases and J shed 2 bases, with 14 bases lying between them. CDR1 is PRHDT, CDR2 FYEKMQ, per germline (reference sequence). CDR3 length equals 14 residues. In DNA form, the CDR3 reads TGTGCCAGCAGTCATAGGGACATTCCCTACGAGCAGTACTTC. Translating it yields CASSHRDIPYEQYF.

The chain recombines TRBV9 with TRBJ2-4, with D perhaps TRBD1 (5 bases). Trimming took 1 base from V and 1 from J, leaving 9 bases between them. CDR3 length equals 15 residues. Looked up from germline, CDR1 is SGDLS and CDR2 is YYNGEE. The CDR3 nucleotides are TGTGCCAGCAGCGTACAGGGTTCGGCCAAAAACATTCAGTACTTC. Amino acids: CASSVQGSAKNIQYF.

The rearrangement links TRBV9 to TRBJ1-1; D remains ambiguous. The CDR3 extends over 14 amino acids. Trimming took off 3 bases at V and 1 base at J, with 10 bases between the two ends. The germline gives CDR1 SGDLS, CDR2 YYNGEE. The CDR3 DNA follows: TGTGCCAGCAGCGCATCGTGGGAGAACACTGAAGCTTTCTTT. Translated, it gives CASSASWENTEAFF.

V is TRBV4-1 and J is TRBJ2-5, with D tentatively TRBD1 or TRBD2 (5 bases each). This CDR3 region has 16 residues. Germline-derived CDR1 and CDR2 are MGHRA and YSYEKL. Trimming pared 1 base from V and 4 bases from J, leaving 16 bases between. The DNA of the CDR3 is TGCGCCAGCAGCCAAGTCATGTGGGACCGCCGAGAGACCCAGTACTTC. This gives the protein CASSQVMWDRRETQYF.

Notes on this clone: The same CDR3 also results from other DNA sequences found in this sample. J is TRBJ2-2 and V is TRBV6-4; D remains unclear. In germline, CDR1 is MRHNA, CDR2 SNTAGT. V dropped 2 bases and J dropped 3 bases, with 10 bases sitting between them. The CDR3 runs 15 residues. CDR3 coding DNA: TGTGCCAGCAGTGACGTCGGGCTGTACACCGGGGAGCTGTTTTTT. It translates to CASSDVGLYTGELFF.